One sample yielded the 19 T cell receptor beta chains listed below, sequenced in a study of cytomegalovirus exposure and HLA in healthy donors. The PCR ran on 60 Vbeta and 13 Jbeta primers. Sequencing was performed with immunoSEQ multiplex PCR; in TCRdb, only in-frame clones are kept and a portion is missing. The sample has some 120,000 clones, around 80% seen once; the top ten hold about 3%. Sequenced sample: PBMCs. The receptors stem from a man aged 25-45 years in good health and CMV-seronegative.

The gene calls are TRBV7-9 and TRBJ2-3; a weak D match, TRBD1 (6 bases). The CDR3 is 15 amino acids. The V end lost 1 base, the J end lost 5 bases, and 13 bases lay between the germline ends. Germline-derived CDR1 and CDR2 are SEHNR and FQNEAQ (reference sequence). The CDR3 DNA follows: TGTGCCAGCAGCTTAGAGGCAGGGGCAAAAGATACGCAGTATTTT. Translation: CASSLEAGAKDTQYF.

This clone was counted a few times. V gene TRBV14 combines with J gene TRBJ2-7; 9 bases fit TRBD1. The CDR3 contains 15 residues. J was trimmed by 3 bases and V by 4 bases; bases with no gene match: 7. Germline loops: CDR1 SGHDN, CDR2 FVKESK. This CDR3 is CASSLSGTGNYEQYF. The CDR3 DNA reads TGTGCCAGCAGCCTCTCCGGGACAGGGAACTACGAGCAGTACTTC.

V gene TRBV5-1 combines with J gene TRBJ2-2; 10 bases match TRBD2. Germline V gene sequence: CDR1 SGHRS, CDR2 YFSETQ. J gave up 5 bases and V 4 bases, and 11 bases lay outside the gene matches. CDR3 length: 17 residues. For the CDR3, the DNA is TGCGCCAGCAGCGTACAACCTAGCGGGAGTTCGACCGGGGAGCTGTTTTTT. This gives the protein CASSVQPSGSSTGELFF.

This chain uses TRBV11-1 with TRBJ2-6; D unresolved. This CDR3 has 15 residues. CDR1 is SGHAT, CDR2 FQDESV, per germline (reference sequence). V was clipped by 1 base and J by 0 bases, with 4 bases between them. The CDR3 reads CASSLVASGANVLTF. As DNA, the CDR3 is TGTGCCAGCAGCTTAGTAGCCTCTGGGGCCAACGTCCTGACTTTC.

This chain connects TRBV4-1 to TRBJ1-5; tentatively, D is TRBD1 (6 bases). Germline V gene sequence: CDR1 MGHRA, CDR2 YSYEKL. The V and J ends lost 5 bases and 3 bases respectively, with 17 bases between them. The CDR3 covers 16 residues. CDR3 bases: TGCGCCAGCAGCTCTCTCCTGGACAGTCTCAATCAGCCCCAGCATTTT. Its protein is CASSSLLDSLNQPQHF.

The chain uses TRBV13 and TRBJ2-3, with D possibly matching TRBD1 (6 bases). Germline loops: CDR1 PRHDT, CDR2 FYEKMQ (reference sequence). Between the trimmed V and J ends, which lost 5 bases and 1 base, there was a span of 10 bases. The CDR3 has 14 amino acids. For the CDR3, the DNA is TGTGCCAGCAGCCTGACAGGTCGCACAGATACGCAGTATTTT. Amino acids: CASSLTGRTDTQYF.

The gene calls are TRBV7-2 and TRBJ2-7, with 10 bases aligning to TRBD2. The CDR3 spans 15 residues. CDR1 is SGHTA and CDR2 is FQGNSA in the germline V gene. With 3 bases clipped from V and 4 bases from J, the junction kept 6 bases outside the gene matches. The CDR3 DNA reads TGTGCCAGCAGCTTTGGACTAGCGGATCTATACGAGCAGTACTTC. As protein: CASSFGLADLYEQYF.

This clone has more than one count but fewer than ten. V gene TRBV10-3 combines with J gene TRBJ2-2, with a possible D match to TRBD1 (6 bases). Germline assignment: CDR1 ENHRY and CDR2 SYGVKD. The CDR3 covers 20 residues. Trimming took 6 bases from V and 0 from J, leaving 26 bases between them. The CDR3 spells CAISETSEHTGYPNTGELFF. The CDR3 DNA is TGTGCCATCAGCGAAACATCCGAACACACAGGGTATCCGAACACCGGGGAGCTGTTTTTT.

The chain couples TRBV4-3 to TRBJ1-2, with D maybe TRBD1 (5 bases). The CDR3 totals 18 residues. V was trimmed by 0 bases and J by 4 bases, leaving 21 bases between them. Germline CDR1 and CDR2: LGHNA and YSLEER. The CDR3 nucleotides read TGCGCCAGCAGCCAAGAAGGTTCACGCGGCGCAGGGATCTATGGCTACACCTTC. Amino acids: CASSQEGSRGAGIYGYTF.

This chain connects TRBV5-1 to TRBJ2-2; 7 bases are a match to TRBD1. Germline V gene data show CDR1 as SGHRS and CDR2 as YFSETQ. J gave up 0 bases and V 4 bases, and 3 bases lay outside the gene matches. The CDR3 covers 15 residues. CDR3 sequence reads: CASSLDRANTGELFF. The CDR3 DNA reads TGCGCCAGCAGCCTAGACAGGGCGAACACCGGGGAGCTGTTTTTT.

The chain links TRBV5-1 to TRBJ1-5, with a weak D call TRBD1 (5 bases). Germline V gives CDR1 SGHRS, CDR2 YFSETQ. The CDR3 runs to 15 residues. The V end lost 0 bases, the J end lost 2 bases, and 9 bases lay between the germline ends. CDR3 protein: CASSLGGAGNQPQHF. The CDR3, as DNA: TGCGCCAGCAGCTTGGGGGGCGCAGGCAATCAGCCCCAGCATTTT. Drawing the rest from reference TRBV5-1 and TRBJ1-5, the complete variable domain is KAGVTQTPRYLIKTRGQQVTLSCSPISGHRSVSWYQQTPGQGLQFLFEYFSETQRNKGNFPGRFSGRQFSNSRSEMNVSTLELGDSALYLCASSLGGAGNQPQHFGDGTRLSIL.

The gene calls are TRBV30 and TRBJ1-6; D unclear. The CDR3 totals 9 residues. Per germline, CDR1 GTSNPN and CDR2 SVGIG (reference sequence). Trimming stripped 7 bases from V and 11 bases from J, with 6 bases between. CDR3 amino acids: CAYTAPLHF. The CDR3, as DNA: TGTGCCTATACAGCACCCCTCCACTTT.

This chain joins TRBV9 and TRBJ2-2; D perhaps matches TRBD1 (6 bases). The V end was cut by 0 bases, the J end by 5 bases, with 14 bases between. In germline, CDR1 is SGDLS, CDR2 YYNGEE. This CDR3 has 16 residues. The CDR3 protein is CASSVAVQGMTGELFF. The CDR3 DNA sequence: TGTGCCAGCAGCGTAGCTGTCCAGGGGATGACCGGGGAGCTGTTTTTT.

The J gene is TRBJ2-3, the V gene TRBV5-4; possibly TRBD2 for D (6 bases). Trimming took 2 bases from V and 4 from J, leaving 14 bases between them. The germline V gene encodes CDR1 SGHNT and CDR2 YYREEE (reference sequence). The CDR3 has 15 amino acids. The CDR3 is CASSFISGLADTQYF. The CDR3 DNA sequence: TGTGCCAGCAGCTTCATAAGCGGGTTAGCAGATACGCAGTATTTT.

Regarding this clone: This sample also contains other DNA sequences that code for the same CDR3. The V call is TRBV7-2, the J call TRBJ1-2; D gene unclear. This CDR3 comprises 14 residues. CDR1 is SGHTA and CDR2 is FQGNSA in the germline V gene. The ends were cut back, 1 base at V and 3 bases at J, with 9 bases in the middle. This chain's CDR3 is CASSLGPGYYGYTF. DNA of the CDR3: TGTGCCAGCAGCTTAGGCCCGGGTTACTATGGCTACACCTTC.

The J gene is TRBJ1-4, the V gene TRBV23-1; D gene uncertain. TRBV23-1 is known as an ORF, though its function is uncertain. Trimming removed 0 bases from V and 7 bases from J, with 18 bases in between. The CDR3 runs 17 residues. Written as DNA, the CDR3 is TGCGCCAGCAGTCAATCGAGGTGGAGGGCCCCCGTTGAAAAACTGTTTTTT. This codes for CASSQSRWRAPVEKLFF.

The chain uses TRBV4-3 and TRBJ1-6; TRBD1 is a possible D gene (6 bases). Germline assignment: CDR1 LGHNA and CDR2 YSLEER. There are 15 residues in the CDR3. Trimming took off 5 bases at V and 7 bases at J, with 15 bases between the two ends. The DNA of the CDR3 is TGCGCCAGCAGCTACTATGGGGGCGGGAATTCACCCCTCCACTTT. Translating it yields CASSYYGGGNSPLHF.

The chain joins TRBV7-2 to TRBJ1-2; D not resolved. Trimming pared 9 bases from V and 1 base from J, leaving 12 bases between. Germline V CDR1 and CDR2: SGHTA, FQGNSA. The CDR3 runs 13 residues. CDR3 protein: CASASPINYGYTF. In DNA form, the CDR3 reads TGTGCCAGTGCAAGCCCCATTAACTATGGCTACACCTTC. Full variable domain (rest looked up from reference TRBV7-2 and TRBJ1-2): GAGVSQSPSNKVTEKGKDVELRCDPISGHTALYWYRQSLGQGLEFLIYFQGNSAPDKSGLPSDRFSAERTGGSVSTLTIQRTQQEDSAVYLCASASPINYGYTFGSGTRLTVV.

V usage is TRBV5-1 and J usage is TRBJ2-7, with 8 bases aligning to TRBD1. J gave up 6 bases and V 6 bases, and 8 bases lay outside the gene matches. The CDR3 runs to 13 residues. CDR1 is SGHRS and CDR2 is YFSETQ in the germline V gene. In DNA, the CDR3 is TGCGCCAGCAAGGGCAGGGGGCCGGGCGAGCAGTACTTC. Translating gives CASKGRGPGEQYF.